The present entry profiles one TCR beta chain with its context. Its binding antigen is unknown. Base qualities are not provided; no much larger clone lies one nucleotide away. This sample is drawn from a study of OX40 agonist ivuxolimab in advanced cancers. Notes on the research overall: The costimulatory receptor OX40 (CD134) was targeted by ivuxolimab, a fully human IgG2 agonistic monoclonal antibody. Intravenous ivuxolimab was administered to patients every 2 weeks at six dose levels: 0.01, 0.1, 0.3, 1.5, 3 and 10 mg/kg. Of the roughly 50 dose-escalation patients, hepatocellular carcinoma was present in about 19, melanoma in roughly 15, renal cell carcinoma in 9 and head and neck cancer in 9. In the dose-escalation cohort, around four fifths of patients were male, and the mean age was around 60 years with a range of roughly 23 to 79. Prior anti-PD-1, anti-PD-L1 or anti-CTLA-4 therapy was permitted, and about two fifths of dose-escalation patients had received checkpoint inhibitors. Partial responses occurred in three dose-escalation patients, of whom one had hepatocellular carcinoma and two had cutaneous melanoma. Peripheral TCRbeta sequencing aimed to test whether ivuxolimab altered TCR sequence diversity and caused clonal T-cell expansion. The monotherapy dose-escalation portion (N = 52 patients) of the phase I ivuxolimab trial is reported in the paper. On the study overall, not on this receptor specifically: In partial responders in the 0.1-3.0 mg/kg groups, normalized peripheral clonal expansion was found to be among the lowest, especially among CD8+ T cells. After ivuxolimab, CD8+ T cells had more expanded clones than CD4+ T cells on average. Antigen specificity was not determined for the clonally expanded peripheral T cells. Clonal expansion of both CD4+ and CD8+ blood T cells was observed from baseline to week 6 at doses 0.1 to 3.0 mg/kg. Low levels of normalized T-cell clonal expansion were also seen in some patients who did not respond.

Its CDR3 holds 13 amino acids, cysteine through phenylalanine. Only the CDR3 region is kept as DNA, spanning 39 bases read in frame from base 1. CDR1 MNHEY and CDR2 SVGAGI are derived from the germline V gene. Relative to germline, V is 2 bases shorter and J is 13 bases shorter, with 16 bases between their ends. To sequence the TCRbeta CDR3 region, genomic DNA was isolated from the sorted cells. The immunoSEQ Assay was used to sequence the TCRbeta CDR3 regions. In TCRdb, the immuneACCESS table is reduced to in-frame sequences with V and J assigned. These tables do not hold every clone; where another copy was compared, an unresolved V gene accounts for under half, and the others remain unexplained. The sample profile shows 85,000 or so clones; 70% to 90% of them were found once. 1.5% to 2.5% of the sample rests with the top ten. The trial excluded patients who had a history of autoimmune disease or who were on systemic immunosuppression. Peripheral blood for TCR sequencing was drawn from every dose cohort at baseline, at cycle 4 day 1 and at cycle 7 day 1. The samples were taken from a phase I, first-in-human, multicenter, open-label dose-escalation trial of ivuxolimab. Adults with locally advanced or metastatic melanoma, renal cell carcinoma, hepatocellular carcinoma or head and neck squamous cell carcinoma were enrolled in the trial. Before TCR sequencing, CD4+ T cells and CD8+ T cells were sorted from peripheral blood as separate populations.

Sequenced material: CD4+ or CD8+ T cells sorted from blood, taken in a trial of the OX40 agonist ivuxolimab. The rearrangement combines TRBV6-5 with TRBJ2-3; the D segment might be TRBD1 or TRBD2, since each matches 5 bases. The receptor was isolated from an adult with an advanced solid tumor such as melanoma, head and neck, liver or kidney cancer. The sequenced DNA: TGTGCCAGCAGTTACGACTATTCGACAGAAAAGTATTTT. Translation gives CASSYDYSTEKYF.